This TCR beta chain comes out of a study of beta chain features in type 1 diabetes. The isolated RNA, all of it, was reverse transcribed, so expressed TCRB transcripts were what got sequenced. Repertoires were generated with immunoSEQ multiplex PCR, while TCRdb's copy carries only in-frame clones and drops some. The sample has 620,000 or so clones, about 14% seen once. The germline CDR1 and CDR2 sequences are MGHRA and YSYEKL. Trimming removed 4 bases from V and 2 bases from J; junction bases left unmatched: 12. CDR3 length equals 19 residues. The table lists this clone with a count of one. The source is a man in his late teens or twenties in good health. Sequenced sample: naive CD4+ T cells from blood. This chain links TRBV4-1 with TRBJ2-2; 11 bases line up with TRBD2. CDR3 DNA sequence: TGCGCCAGCAGCCCCCAAGGGCTTAGCGGGAGGGGAAACACCGGGGAGCTGTTTTTT. Its protein is CASSPQGLSGRGNTGELFF.